Listed below are T cell receptor beta chains from one sample, sequenced in a study of beta chain features in type 1 diabetes. Sequencing was performed with immunoSEQ multiplex PCR; in TCRdb, only in-frame clones are kept and a portion is missing. Of over 150,000 clones in the sample, around 13% are singletons; the top ten hold about 0.66%. The sequenced sample was central memory CD4+ T cells from blood. These receptor sequences come from a young woman in good health. The CDR3 runs from the conserved cysteine through the conserved F or W. D genes are given only for firm matches. The size field is filled for only some rows; it gives once, few, many or a size class.

j_call | v_call | clone_size | d_call | cdr3_aa | cdr3_nt
TRBJ1-1 | TRBV6-1 | . | . | CASPGNTEAFF | TGTGCCAGCCCAGGGAACACTGAAGCTTTCTTT
TRBJ2-7 | TRBV18 | few | TRBD2 | CASSTAGKGYEQYF | TGTGCCAGCTCCACAGCGGGAAAGGGCTACGAGCAGTACTTC
TRBJ2-7 | TRBV19 | . | . | CASSNGLSDYEQYF | TGTGCCAGTAGTAATGGACTATCCGACTACGAGCAGTACTTC
TRBJ2-2 | TRBV9 | . | . | CASSPHLDTGELFF | TGTGCCAGCAGCCCCCACTTGGACACCGGGGAGCTGTTTTTT
TRBJ1-1 | TRBV14 | . | . | CASSLYRETTEAFF | TGTGCCAGCAGCCTTTACAGGGAAACGACTGAAGCTTTCTTT
TRBJ2-2 | TRBV7-2 | few | TRBD2 | CASSKRTSGVNTGELFF | TGTGCCAGCAGCAAGAGGACTAGCGGAGTGAACACCGGGGAGCTGTTTTTT
TRBJ1-2 | TRBV28 | . | . | CASSLQGLTNYGYTF | TGTGCCAGCAGTTTACAGGGATTAACTAACTATGGCTACACCTTC
TRBJ1-5 | TRBV30 | few | . | CAWSGRGNQPQHF | TGTGCCTGGAGTGGCAGGGGAAATCAGCCCCAGCATTTT
TRBJ2-5 | TRBV25-1 | . | TRBD2 | CASSEVPGLAGIQETQYF | TGTGCCAGCAGTGAAGTGCCCGGACTAGCGGGCATCCAAGAGACCCAGTACTTC
TRBJ1-2 | TRBV30 | few | TRBD1 | CALLVPGQGTYGYTF | TGTGCCTTACTCGTACCGGGACAGGGGACCTATGGCTACACCTTC
TRBJ2-1 | TRBV20-1 | few | . | CSAATLDEQFF | TGCAGTGCTGCTACTTTGGATGAGCAGTTCTTC
TRBJ2-3 | TRBV6-5 | few | TRBD1 | CASTRGQGTDTQYF | TGTGCCAGCACTAGAGGACAGGGCACAGATACGCAGTATTTT
TRBJ2-3 | TRBV10-3 | . | TRBD2 | CAIRGTSFYTDTQYF | TGTGCCATCAGGGGGACTAGTTTTTACACAGATACGCAGTATTTT
TRBJ2-1 | TRBV5-5 | . | TRBD1 | CASSSMGQSYNEQFF | TGTGCCAGCAGCTCCATGGGACAGTCATACAATGAGCAGTTCTTC
TRBJ2-5 | TRBV28 | . | . | CASSLEGGPVETQYF | TGTGCCAGCAGTTTAGAGGGGGGGCCGGTGGAGACCCAGTACTTC
TRBJ2-1 | TRBV7-9 | . | TRBD1 | CASSLVQGFNEQFF | TGTGCCAGCAGCTTAGTACAGGGGTTCAATGAGCAGTTCTTC
TRBJ1-2 | TRBV30 | few | . | CAWSAQTGNYGYTF | TGTGCCTGGAGTGCCCAAACAGGGAACTATGGCTACACCTTC
TRBJ1-4 | TRBV6-1 | few | . | CASSQTQSNEKLFF | TGTGCCAGCAGTCAAACGCAGTCTAATGAAAAACTGTTTTTT
TRBJ2-7 | TRBV25-1 | . | . | CASSDPQGRTYEQYF | TGTGCCAGCAGTGACCCACAGGGTAGAACCTACGAGCAGTACTTC
TRBJ2-7 | TRBV5-1 | . | TRBD1 | CASSPWTGGSYEQYF | TGCGCCAGCAGCCCCTGGACAGGGGGCTCCTACGAGCAGTACTTC
TRBJ2-7 | TRBV9 | . | TRBD2 | CASSVAATSGSNEQYF | TGTGCCAGCAGCGTCGCCGCGACTAGCGGGAGCAACGAGCAGTACTTC
TRBJ2-7 | TRBV11-3 | few | TRBD1 | CASSHGQGPYEQYF | TGTGCCAGCAGCCACGGACAGGGTCCCTACGAGCAGTACTTC
TRBJ2-1 | TRBV19 | few | TRBD2 | CASSIGLAGRHEQFF | TGTGCCAGTAGTATCGGGCTAGCGGGAAGGCATGAGCAGTTCTTC
TRBJ1-5 | TRBV7-2 | . | . | CASSLVGGDTNQPQHF | TGTGCCAGCAGCTTAGTTGGGGGGGACACCAATCAGCCCCAGCATTTT
TRBJ1-2 | TRBV25-1 | . | . | CASSESMAGRRFDYGYTF | TGTGCCAGCAGTGAATCTATGGCAGGGCGGCGGTTCGACTATGGCTACACCTTC
TRBJ2-5 | TRBV29-1 | . | . | CSVEVGGAGETQYF | TGCAGCGTTGAAGTTGGAGGGGCGGGCGAGACCCAGTACTTC
TRBJ1-3 | TRBV5-1 | . | TRBD1 | CASSLATGSSGNTIYF | TGCGCCAGCAGCTTGGCGACAGGGAGCTCTGGAAACACCATATATTTT